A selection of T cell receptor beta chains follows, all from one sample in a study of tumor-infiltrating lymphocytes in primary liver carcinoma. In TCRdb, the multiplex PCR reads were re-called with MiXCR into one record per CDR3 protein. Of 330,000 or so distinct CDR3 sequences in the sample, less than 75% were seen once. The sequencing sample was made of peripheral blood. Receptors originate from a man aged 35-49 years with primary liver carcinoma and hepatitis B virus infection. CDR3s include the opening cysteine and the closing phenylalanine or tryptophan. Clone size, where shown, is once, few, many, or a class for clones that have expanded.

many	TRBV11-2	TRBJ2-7	CASSPEVGTSGRAEAHEQYF
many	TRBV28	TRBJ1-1	CASSLPENTEAFF
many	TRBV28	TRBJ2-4	CASSPGRIAKNIQYF
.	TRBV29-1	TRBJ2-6	CSVSSPVFNVLTF
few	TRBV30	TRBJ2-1	CAGGSGRATPEQFF
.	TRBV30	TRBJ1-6	CAWSYAGGGNTPLHF
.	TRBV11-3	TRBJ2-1	CASSPGEYNEQFF
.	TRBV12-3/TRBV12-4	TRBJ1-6	CASKAGISNSPLHF
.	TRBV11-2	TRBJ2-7	CASSSTRGRGAYEHYF
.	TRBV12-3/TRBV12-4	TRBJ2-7	CASSSGIADAYEQYF
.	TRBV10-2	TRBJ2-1	CASSSPGLVGIYNEQFF
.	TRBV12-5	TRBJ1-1	CASGLVEGWVRTEAIF
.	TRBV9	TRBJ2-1	CASSVPEDGTSYNEQFF
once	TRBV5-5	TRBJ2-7	CASSLAGRKNEQYF
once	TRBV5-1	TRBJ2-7	CANSFTGRGEQYF
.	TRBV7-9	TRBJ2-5	CASSLVAPTQETQYF
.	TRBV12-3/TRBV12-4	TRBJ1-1	CASSSQGAYIEAFF
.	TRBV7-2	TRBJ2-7	CASSVTGGGEQYF
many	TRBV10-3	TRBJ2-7	CAIAIAGMPHEQYF
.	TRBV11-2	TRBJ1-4	CASSPHTTTNEKLFF
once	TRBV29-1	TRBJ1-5	CSVGTGSNQPHHF
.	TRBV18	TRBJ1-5	CARSFGRLGQPQHF
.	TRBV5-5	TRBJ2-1	CASGLDGAGDNEQFF
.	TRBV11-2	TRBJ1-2	CASSPKQGRGYTF
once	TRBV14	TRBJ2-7	CASSQTTGVSYEQYF
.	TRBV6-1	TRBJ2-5	CASSEDVGGGEIQYF
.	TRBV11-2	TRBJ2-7	CASSLDQLTHEQYF
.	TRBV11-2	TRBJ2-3	CATSLVLAGVADTQYF
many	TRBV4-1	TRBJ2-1	CASSLNVAGEYNEQFF
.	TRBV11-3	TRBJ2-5	CASNTTRGETQYF
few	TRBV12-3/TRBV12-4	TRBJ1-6	CASSTTRSSYNSPLHF
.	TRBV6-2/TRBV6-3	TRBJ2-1	CVSSSPAGQVIYNEQFF